A selection of T cell receptor beta chains follows, all from one sample in a study of blood T cell repertoires in COVID-19. Only in-frame clones appear in the TCRdb table, and some are missing; sequencing was by immunoSEQ multiplex PCR. This table holds about 98,000 clones, approximately 82% found once. Sequenced input: peripheral blood. These receptors all come from a man aged 65 to 79 with active or convalescent COVID-19. Both conserved end residues are part of each CDR3. Fields, in order: D gene, clone size, V gene, J gene, CDR3 protein, CDR3 DNA. The D gene is left open where the match is weak. Size tells how often a clone was seen (once, few, many) or the class of an expanded clone, and some rows leave it out.

D gene: NA; clone size: NA; V gene: TRBV29-1; J gene: TRBJ1-2; CDR3 protein: CSVGDSTYYGYTF; CDR3 DNA: TGCAGCGTTGGTGACAGTACTTACTATGGCTACACCTTC
D gene: NA; clone size: NA; V gene: TRBV7-9; J gene: TRBJ2-3; CDR3 protein: CASSWTSTDTQYF; CDR3 DNA: TGTGCCAGCAGCTGGACTAGCACAGATACGCAGTATTTT
D gene: NA; clone size: NA; V gene: TRBV3-1/TRBV3-2; J gene: TRBJ1-3; CDR3 protein: CASSLGASGNTIYF; CDR3 DNA: TGTGCCAGCAGCTTAGGGGCCTCTGGAAACACCATATATTTT
D gene: TRBD1; clone size: once; V gene: TRBV19; J gene: TRBJ1-6; CDR3 protein: CASRPGQASYNSPLHF; CDR3 DNA: TGTGCCAGTAGACCGGGACAGGCCTCTTATAATTCACCCCTCCACTTT
D gene: TRBD2; clone size: NA; V gene: TRBV2; J gene: TRBJ2-2; CDR3 protein: CASSQRLAGSGAGELFF; CDR3 DNA: TGTGCCAGCAGTCAAAGACTAGCGGGGTCTGGGGCCGGGGAGCTGTTTTTT
D gene: NA; clone size: few; V gene: TRBV29-1; J gene: TRBJ1-2; CDR3 protein: CSVDQGLGYGYTF; CDR3 DNA: TGCAGCGTTGACCAGGGCCTTGGGTATGGCTACACCTTC
D gene: NA; clone size: NA; V gene: TRBV5-1; J gene: TRBJ1-1; CDR3 protein: CASSLVAGNTEAFF; CDR3 DNA: TGCGCCAGCAGCTTGGTGGCGGGGAACACTGAAGCTTTCTTT
D gene: NA; clone size: NA; V gene: TRBV27; J gene: TRBJ1-1; CDR3 protein: CASSPWNTEAFF; CDR3 DNA: TGCGCCAGCAGTCCCTGGAACACTGAAGCTTTCTTT
D gene: NA; clone size: NA; V gene: TRBV19; J gene: TRBJ1-1; CDR3 protein: CASSTPSRGFIEAFF; CDR3 DNA: TGTGCCAGTAGTACCCCCAGTAGAGGGTTTATTGAAGCTTTCTTT
D gene: TRBD2; clone size: NA; V gene: TRBV24-1; J gene: TRBJ2-3; CDR3 protein: CATSDHRERGGTDTQYF; CDR3 DNA: TGTGCCACCAGTGATCACCGAGAGCGGGGGGGCACAGATACGCAGTATTTT
D gene: NA; clone size: NA; V gene: TRBV11-3; J gene: TRBJ2-4; CDR3 protein: CASGDVGAQAKNIQYF; CDR3 DNA: TGTGCCAGCGGGGACGTGGGGGCCCAAGCCAAAAACATTCAGTACTTC
D gene: NA; clone size: NA; V gene: TRBV2; J gene: TRBJ2-5; CDR3 protein: CASKWRLQETQYF; CDR3 DNA: TGTGCCAGCAAGTGGCGGCTGCAAGAGACCCAGTACTTC